This passage covers 26 T cell receptor beta chains from one sample sequenced in a study of cytomegalovirus exposure and HLA in healthy donors (TCRdb year 2017). Receptors were amplified or captured by the immunoSEQ multiplex PCR assay. For the multiplex PCR, a mixture combining 60 forward primers for TCR Vbeta segments and 13 reverse primers for TCR Jbeta segments was used. This immuneACCESS table, as held by TCRdb, lists in-frame sequences with V and J called but not all clones. Of the missing ones, under half trace to an unresolved V gene in checked studies; the others have no known cause. This sample holds about 150,000 clones; 70% to 90% were observed only once. The ten largest clonotypes hold about 4.1% of the sample. The specimen sequenced was PBMCs. The receptors were gathered from a woman in her forties in good health and CMV-seropositive.

V and J are TRBV11-2 and TRBJ2-2; TRBD1 matches 9 bases. This CDR3 has 15 residues. CDR1 is SGHAT, CDR2 FQNNGV, per germline. Trimming at V came to 6 bases and at J to 5 bases, leaving 7 bases not matched to a gene. The CDR3 nucleotides read TGTGCCAGCAGTTGGGACAGGGTGAGAACCGGGGAGCTGTTTTTT. This sequence encodes CASSWDRVRTGELFF. Based on the CDR3 plus reference TRBV11-2 and TRBJ2-2, the full variable domain is EAGVAQSPRYKIIEKRQSVAFWCNPISGHATLYWYQQILGQGPKLLIQFQNNGVVDDSQLPKDRFSAERLKGVDSTLKIQPAKLEDSAVYLCASSWDRVRTGELFFGEGSRLTVL.

V and J are TRBV5-5 and TRBJ2-6; TRBD2 agrees at 13 bases. The CDR3 extends over 19 amino acids. Germline assignment: CDR1 SGHKS and CDR2 YYEKEE (reference sequence). Trimming removed 2 bases from V and 4 bases from J; junction bases left unmatched: 9. The CDR3 nucleotides read TGTGCCAGCAGCTTTTTCTTGGGACTAGCGGGGTCCGGGGCCAACGTCCTGACTTTC. Encoded protein: CASSFFLGLAGSGANVLTF.

This clone came up a few times. The V and J genes are TRBV4-1 and TRBJ1-1; tentative D call: TRBD1 (6 bases). Between the trimmed V and J ends, which lost 1 base and 5 bases, there was a span of 11 bases. The CDR3 runs to 14 residues. Germline CDR1 reads MGHRA; CDR2 reads YSYEKL. In nucleotides, the CDR3 is TGCGCCAGCAGCCAAGGAATAGGGGGTACTGAAGCTTTCTTT. Translation: CASSQGIGGTEAFF.

The gene calls are TRBV7-3 and TRBJ2-3; 8 bases match TRBD2. Unmatched junction bases numbered 11, after V lost 1 base and J lost 5 bases. The length of the CDR3 is 17 residues. Germline V lookup: CDR1 SGHTA, CDR2 FQGTGA. Written as DNA, the CDR3 is TGTGCCAGCAGCTTAAGACCAGCGGGAGCTTTTTTAGATACGCAGTATTTT. This translates into CASSLRPAGAFLDTQYF.

The chain recombines TRBV5-4 with TRBJ2-7; 8 nucleotides align to TRBD2. V shed 3 bases and J 3 bases; nucleotides not matched to a gene: 8. Germline CDR1 and CDR2: SGHNT and YYREEE (reference sequence). The CDR3 runs 15 residues. CDR3 residues: CASSSAAGTSYEQYF. The CDR3 DNA reads TGTGCCAGCAGCTCAGCGGCCGGGACTAGCTACGAGCAGTACTTC.

The V gene is TRBV4-1, the J gene TRBJ2-1, with a tentative D call TRBD2 (6 bases). With 0 bases removed from V and 7 bases from J, the gap between germline ends came to 10 bases. This CDR3 region has 14 residues. Germline V CDR1 and CDR2: MGHRA, YSYEKL. The CDR3 is CASSQETSLNEQFF. In DNA form, the CDR3 reads TGCGCCAGCAGCCAAGAAACTAGCTTAAATGAGCAGTTCTTC.

The J gene is TRBJ2-1, the V gene TRBV7-6; D might be TRBD1 (6 bases). Germline lookup yields CDR1 SGHVS and CDR2 FNYEAQ. The V and J ends lost 2 bases and 2 bases respectively, with 7 bases between them. The CDR3 has 14 amino acids. DNA for the CDR3: TGTGCCAGCAGCTTAACAGGGACCTACAATGAGCAGTTCTTC. This encodes CASSLTGTYNEQFF.

The sample holds a few counts of this clone. This chain joins TRBV6-5 and TRBJ2-7; 7 nucleotides align to TRBD1. The CDR3 extends over 13 amino acids. The germline V gene encodes CDR1 MNHEY and CDR2 SVGAGI. With V trimmed by 6 bases and J by 4 bases, 6 bases remained unmatched. The CDR3 protein is CASSPTGEYEQYF. CDR3 sequence (DNA): TGTGCCAGCAGCCCTACAGGGGAGTACGAGCAGTACTTC.

The gene calls are TRBV7-9 and TRBJ2-7; TRBD1 aligns across 9 bases. The V gene's germline CDR1 is SEHNR and CDR2 FQNEAQ (reference sequence). This CDR3 region has 14 residues. After removal of 4 bases from V and 1 base from J, the junction contained 2 bases not matched to a gene. The chain's CDR3 is CASSSGTGSYEQYF. The CDR3 coding sequence is TGTGCCAGCAGCTCCGGGACAGGGTCCTACGAGCAGTACTTC.

This chain links TRBV7-3 with TRBJ2-5, with 7 nucleotides matching TRBD1. V trimming: 3 bases; J trimming: 3 bases; junction bases outside the gene matches: 10. CDR1 is SGHTA, CDR2 FQGTGA, per germline. CDR3 length equals 16 residues. CDR3 bases: TGTGCCAGCAGCTTGAAGCCCCGGGACAGCAAAGAGACCCAGTACTTC. The encoded protein is CASSLKPRDSKETQYF.

J is TRBJ1-2 and V is TRBV6-1; 11 nucleotides line up with TRBD1. V lost 6 bases to trimming and J lost 2 bases; unmatched junction nucleotides: 2. The germline V gene has CDR1 MNHNS and CDR2 SASEGT. The CDR3 consists of 14 residues. The CDR3 coding sequence is TGTGCCAGCAGGAGGGACAGGGGGAACTATGGCTACACCTTC. Protein sequence: CASRRDRGNYGYTF.

The V and J genes are TRBV30 and TRBJ2-3; 7 bases match TRBD2. Germline-derived CDR1 and CDR2 are GTSNPN and SVGIG (reference sequence). This CDR3 spans 13 amino acids. The junction had 5 bases not matched to a gene; V was cut back by 5 bases and J by 3 bases. In nucleotides, the CDR3 is TGTGCCTGGGCGGGAGTCGGGACAGATACGCAGTATTTT. As protein: CAWAGVGTDTQYF.

The J gene is TRBJ1-1, the V gene TRBV28, with 7 bases that match TRBD1. V lost 5 bases, J lost 0 bases, and 3 bases stayed unmatched. CDR1 MDHEN and CDR2 SYDVKM come from the germline V gene. The CDR3 runs 14 residues. CDR3 residues: CASSTTGVNTEAFF. The CDR3 bases are TGTGCCAGCAGTACTACAGGGGTGAACACTGAAGCTTTCTTT.

This clone has only a few counts. The rearrangement joins TRBV6-5 to TRBJ1-1; no reliable D call. Trimming stripped 0 bases from V and 10 bases from J, with 12 bases between. Germline V gene lookup returns CDR1 MNHEY and CDR2 SVGAGI. The CDR3 is 13 residues long. The CDR3 region has the DNA TGTGCCAGCAGTTACTCGAGAGGGTTAAGAGCTTTCTTT. It translates to CASSYSRGLRAFF.

This clone was counted a single time. This chain connects TRBV5-4 to TRBJ2-7; 7 bases fit TRBD2. The CDR3 consists of 15 residues. The V gene's germline CDR1 is SGHNT and CDR2 YYREEE (reference sequence). V gave up 3 bases and J gave up 0 bases; unmatched junction bases: 6. Here the CDR3 DNA reads TGTGCCAGCAGCTCCCGACTAGCCAGCTCCTACGAGCAGTACTTC. This codes for CASSSRLASSYEQYF.

CDR3 bases: TGCGCCAGCAGCTACCCTTGGCAGACAGCAGCCTCTGGAAACACCATATATTTT. Its protein is CASSYPWQTAASGNTIYF. The chain is built from TRBV5-1 and TRBJ1-3; a weak D match, TRBD1 (5 bases). Trimming took 3 bases from V and 0 from J, leaving 19 bases between them. Per the germline V gene, CDR1 is SGHRS and CDR2 is YFSETQ. This CDR3 is built from 18 residues.

This clone has more than one count but fewer than ten. V and J are TRBV6-5 and TRBJ2-7; no reliable D call. The V gene's germline CDR1 is MNHEY and CDR2 SVGAGI. V lost 6 bases, J lost 5 bases, and 14 bases lay in between. The CDR3 runs 13 residues. CDR3 DNA: TGTGCCAGCAGCCCTCGCATTGGAGACGAGCAGTACTTC. This translates into CASSPRIGDEQYF.

To note about this clone: The junction and the germline gene differ at one end; a read error may be behind it. The genes are TRBV30 and TRBJ2-5, with TRBD2 identical over 12 bases. CDR1 and CDR2 from the germline V gene are GTSNPN and SVGIG (reference sequence). The CDR3 covers 15 residues. The CDR3 region is CAWTLAGGVGETQYF. The CDR3 coding sequence is TGTGCTTGGACTCTAGCGGGAGGGGTGGGTGAGACCCAGTACTTC.

This chain links TRBV19 with TRBJ1-2; tentatively, D is TRBD1 (6 bases). Germline CDR1 reads LNHDA; CDR2 reads SQIVND (reference sequence). This CDR3 spans 15 amino acids. Trimming removed 6 bases at V and 5 bases at J, with 19 bases between. CDR3 nucleotide sequence: TGTGCCAGTAGCCCTCATTGGACAGTCGTGTATGGCTACACCTTC. It codes for CASSPHWTVVYGYTF. Looking up the rest from reference TRBV19 and TRBJ1-2 gives the full variable domain: DGGITQSPKYLFRKEGQNVTLSCEQNLNHDAMYWYRQDPGQGLRLIYYSQIVNDFQKGDIAEGYSVSREKKESFPLTVTSAQKNPTAFYLCASSPHWTVVYGYTFGSGTRLTVV.

Points on this clone: One end of the junction fails to match germline, which may point to a read error. V usage is TRBV7-8 and J usage is TRBJ1-1; TRBD1 matches 7 bases. Germline CDR1 and CDR2: SGHVS and FQNEAQ. The CDR3 covers 11 residues. For the CDR3, the DNA is TGTGCCAGCAGCTTAGGAGGAGACAGGGAGTTT. Protein: CASSLGGDREF.

There are a few counts of this clone. The chain recombines TRBV5-4 with TRBJ2-7; TRBD2 aligns across 11 bases. Germline loops: CDR1 SGHNT, CDR2 YYREEE (reference sequence). This CDR3 is built from 16 residues. The V segment lost 0 bases and the J segment 3 bases; nucleotides outside the gene matches: 5. The CDR3 region is CASSLAGSGRGYEQYF. CDR3 sequence (DNA): TGTGCCAGCAGCTTGGCTGGTAGCGGGAGGGGCTACGAGCAGTACTTC.

This clone has only one observation. V gene TRBV27 combines with J gene TRBJ2-5; TRBD1 agrees at 9 bases. The DNA end lines up better with TRBJ2-7; the J call may be wrong. The CDR3 is 15 amino acids. Germline V CDR1 and CDR2: MNHEY, SMNVEV (reference sequence). In DNA form, the CDR3 reads TGTGCCAGCAGTCTAGGACAGGGGTCCACCTACGAGCAGTACTTC. Residues: CASSLGQGSTYEQYF.

V is TRBV10-3 and J is TRBJ1-3; D is perhaps TRBD1 (5 bases). The CDR3 runs to 14 residues. The V gene's germline CDR1 is ENHRY and CDR2 SYGVKD. The ends were cut back, 8 bases at V and 4 bases at J, with 15 bases in the middle. CDR3 protein: CAISLGGEGNTIYF. The CDR3 nucleotides read TGTGCCATCTCCCTGGGAGGGGAAGGAAACACCATATATTTT.

This clone appeared once. The V call is TRBV28, the J call TRBJ2-7, with TRBD2 matching 9 bases. This CDR3 region has 14 residues. Germline V gives CDR1 MDHEN, CDR2 SYDVKM. V dropped 5 bases and J dropped 3; count of bases not matched to a gene: 5. The CDR3 sequence is CASSPSAGGYEQYF. CDR3 DNA: TGTGCCAGCAGTCCCTCAGCGGGGGGCTACGAGCAGTACTTC.

The chain combines TRBV7-9 with TRBJ1-3; D gene unclear. The CDR3 spans 15 residues. Looked up from germline, CDR1 is SEHNR and CDR2 is FQNEAQ (reference sequence). V was shortened by 5 bases and J by 2 bases, with 13 bases between the two germline ends. The CDR3 DNA reads TGTGCCAGCAGCCCATCTGGAGAAACTGGAAACACCATATATTTT. Its protein product is CASSPSGETGNTIYF.

The chain uses TRBV6-4 and TRBJ1-4; D unclear. The CDR3 runs 11 residues. Germline CDR1 reads MRHNA; CDR2 reads SNTAGT. Trimming took off 3 bases at V and 11 bases at J, with 7 bases between the two ends. CDR3 in DNA: TGTGCCAGCAGTGATGGCGGTAAACTGTTTTTT. Translating it yields CASSDGGKLFF.